This TCR beta chain was found in a study of OX40 agonist ivuxolimab in advanced cancers. At the level of the whole study: Ivuxolimab was a fully human IgG2 agonistic monoclonal antibody targeting the costimulatory receptor OX40 (CD134). Intravenous ivuxolimab was administered to patients every 2 weeks at six dose levels: 0.01, 0.1, 0.3, 1.5, 3 and 10 mg/kg. Of the roughly 54 dose-escalation patients, hepatocellular carcinoma was present in roughly 19, melanoma in around 15, renal cell carcinoma in 9 and head and neck cancer in 9. In the dose-escalation cohort, around four fifths of patients were male, and the mean age was approximately 55 years, with a range of about 23 to 90. Prior anti-PD-1, anti-PD-L1 or anti-CTLA-4 therapy was permitted, and checkpoint inhibitors had been received by more than 35% of dose-escalation patients. Three dose-escalation patients achieved partial responses, one with hepatocellular carcinoma and two with cutaneous melanoma. The purpose of peripheral TCRbeta sequencing was to test whether ivuxolimab changed TCR sequence diversity and led to clonal T-cell expansion. The paper covers the monotherapy dose-escalation part of the phase I ivuxolimab trial, which included N ≈ 57 patients.

Patients with a history of autoimmune disease or receiving systemic immunosuppression were excluded from the trial. Peripheral blood for TCR sequencing was collected from all dose cohorts at baseline, on cycle 4 day 1, and on cycle 7 day 1. Samples came from an open-label, multicenter, first-in-human phase I dose-escalation trial of ivuxolimab. The trial enrolled adults with locally advanced or metastatic head and neck squamous cell, hepatocellular, melanoma or renal cell carcinoma. Before TCR sequencing, CD4+ T cells and CD8+ T cells were sorted from peripheral blood as separate populations. General study outcomes and caveats: The antigen specificity of the clonally expanded peripheral T cells was not determined. At doses from 0.1 to 3.0 mg/kg, clonal expansion was seen in both CD4+ and CD8+ blood T cells between baseline and week 6. In the 0.1-3.0 mg/kg groups, partial responders were among the patients with the lowest normalized peripheral clonal expansion, particularly in CD8+ T cells. After ivuxolimab, CD8+ T cells had more expanded clones than CD4+ T cells on average. Low levels of normalized T-cell clonal expansion were also seen in some patients who did not respond.

To sequence the TCRbeta CDR3 region, genomic DNA was isolated from the sorted cells. TCRbeta CDR3 regions were sequenced using the immunoSEQ Assay. Held by TCRdb, this immuneACCESS table contains in-frame sequences only and omits some clones. Under half of the omission traces to an unresolved V gene where checked; the cause of the rest is unknown. The sample table records some 64,000 clones; roughly 84% of these occur just once. The ten largest make up under 0.65% of the sample. With respect to this clone: What this receptor recognizes is not known. The input lacks base qualities; no much larger clone sits a single base away.

Here V drops 1 base and J drops 5 bases, and the junction holds 5 bases not matched to any gene. The germline V gene (reference sequence) provides CDR1 WNHNN and CDR2 SYGVQD. Reading from cysteine to phenylalanine, the CDR3 counts 15 amino acids. CDR3 DNA only is kept here, 45 bases in frame from base 1. The sequencing used CD4+ or CD8+ T cells sorted from blood, collected in a trial of the OX40 agonist ivuxolimab. This TCR came from an adult with an advanced solid tumor such as melanoma, head and neck, liver or kidney cancer. Recombination joined TRBV10-1 with TRBJ2-3; TRBD2 matches 8 bases in the middle. The CDR3 here reads CASSELVGREDTQYF. The nucleotides read TGCGCCAGCAGTGAGTTAGTCGGGAGGGAAGATACGCAGTATTTT.